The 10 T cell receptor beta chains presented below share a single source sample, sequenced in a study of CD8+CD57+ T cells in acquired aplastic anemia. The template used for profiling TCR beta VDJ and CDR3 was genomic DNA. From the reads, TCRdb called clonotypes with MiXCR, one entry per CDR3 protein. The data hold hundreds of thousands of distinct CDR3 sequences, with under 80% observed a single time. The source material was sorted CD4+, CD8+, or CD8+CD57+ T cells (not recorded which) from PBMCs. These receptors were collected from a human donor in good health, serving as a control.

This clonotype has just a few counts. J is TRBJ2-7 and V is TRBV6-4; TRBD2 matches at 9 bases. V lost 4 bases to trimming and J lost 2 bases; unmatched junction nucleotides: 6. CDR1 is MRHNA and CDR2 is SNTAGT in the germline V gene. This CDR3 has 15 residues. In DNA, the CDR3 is TGTGCCAGCAGTGTCGATCCTAGCGGGACCTACGAGCAGTACTTC. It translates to CASSVDPSGTYEQYF.

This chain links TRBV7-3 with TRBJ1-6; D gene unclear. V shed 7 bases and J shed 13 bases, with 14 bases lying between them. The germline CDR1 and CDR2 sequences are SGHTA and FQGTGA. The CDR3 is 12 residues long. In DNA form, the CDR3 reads TGTGCCAGCAAACAAGGTGATGGCCCCCTCCACTTT. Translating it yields CASKQGDGPLHF.

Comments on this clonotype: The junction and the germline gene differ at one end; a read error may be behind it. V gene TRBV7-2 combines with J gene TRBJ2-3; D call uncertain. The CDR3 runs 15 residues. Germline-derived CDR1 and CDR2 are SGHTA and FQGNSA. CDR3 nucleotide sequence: TGTGCCAGCAGCCGCCGCGGCAGCGACACATATACGCATTATTTT. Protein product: CASSRRGSDTYTHYF.

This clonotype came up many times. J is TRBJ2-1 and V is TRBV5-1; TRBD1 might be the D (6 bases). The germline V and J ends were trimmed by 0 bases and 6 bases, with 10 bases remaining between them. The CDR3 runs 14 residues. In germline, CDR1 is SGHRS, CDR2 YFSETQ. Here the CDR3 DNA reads TGCGCCAGCAGCTTGGAACAGGGCGGCAATGAGCAGTTCTTC. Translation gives CASSLEQGGNEQFF. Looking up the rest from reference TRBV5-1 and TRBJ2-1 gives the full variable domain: KAGVTQTPRYLIKTRGQQVTLSCSPISGHRSVSWYQQTPGQGLQFLFEYFSETQRNKGNFPGRFSGRQFSNSRSEMNVSTLELGDSALYLCASSLEQGGNEQFFGPGTRLTVL.

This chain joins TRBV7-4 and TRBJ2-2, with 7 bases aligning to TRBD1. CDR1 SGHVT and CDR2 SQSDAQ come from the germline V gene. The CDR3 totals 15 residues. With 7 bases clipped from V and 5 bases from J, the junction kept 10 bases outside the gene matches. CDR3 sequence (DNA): TGTGCCAGCACGCGACAGGGACACTCAACCGGGGAGCTGTTTTTT. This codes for CASTRQGHSTGELFF.

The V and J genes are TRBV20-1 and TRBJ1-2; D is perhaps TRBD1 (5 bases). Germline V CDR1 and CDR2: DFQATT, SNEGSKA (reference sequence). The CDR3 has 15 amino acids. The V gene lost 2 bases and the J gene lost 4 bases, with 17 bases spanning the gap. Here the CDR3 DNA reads TGCAGTGCTAGACATGGGGACTTTAACTCCTATGGCTACACCTTC. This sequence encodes CSARHGDFNSYGYTF.

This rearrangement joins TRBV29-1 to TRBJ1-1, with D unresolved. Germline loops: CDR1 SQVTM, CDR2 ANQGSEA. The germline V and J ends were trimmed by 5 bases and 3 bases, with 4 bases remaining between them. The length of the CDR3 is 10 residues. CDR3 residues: CSVIDTEAFF. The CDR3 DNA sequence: TGCAGCGTTATTGACACTGAAGCTTTCTTT. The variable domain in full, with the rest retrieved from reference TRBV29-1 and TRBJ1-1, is SAVISQKPSRDICQRGTSLTIQCQVDSQVTMMFWYRQQPGQSLTLIATANQGSEATYESGFVIDKFPISRPNLTFSTLTVSNMSPEDSSIYLCSVIDTEAFFGQGTRLTVV.

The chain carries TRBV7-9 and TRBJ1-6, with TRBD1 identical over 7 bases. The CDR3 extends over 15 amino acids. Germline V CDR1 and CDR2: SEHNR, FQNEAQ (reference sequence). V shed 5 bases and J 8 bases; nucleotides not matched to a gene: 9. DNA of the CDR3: TGTGCCAGCAGCAAACGGGACAGTAATTATTCACCCCTCCACTTT. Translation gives CASSKRDSNYSPLHF.

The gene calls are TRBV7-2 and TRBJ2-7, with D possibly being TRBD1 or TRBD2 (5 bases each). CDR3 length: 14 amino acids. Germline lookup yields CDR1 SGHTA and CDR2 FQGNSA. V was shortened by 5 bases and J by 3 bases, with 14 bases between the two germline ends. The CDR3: CASSTSRDHYEQYF. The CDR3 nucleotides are TGTGCCAGCAGCACGAGCAGGGACCACTACGAGCAGTACTTC.

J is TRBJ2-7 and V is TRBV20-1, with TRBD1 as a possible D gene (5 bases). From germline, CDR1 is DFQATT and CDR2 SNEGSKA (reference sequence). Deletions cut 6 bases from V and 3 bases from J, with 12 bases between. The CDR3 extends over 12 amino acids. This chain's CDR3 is CSARQMDYEQYF. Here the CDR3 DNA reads TGCAGTGCGCGACAGATGGACTACGAGCAGTACTTC.